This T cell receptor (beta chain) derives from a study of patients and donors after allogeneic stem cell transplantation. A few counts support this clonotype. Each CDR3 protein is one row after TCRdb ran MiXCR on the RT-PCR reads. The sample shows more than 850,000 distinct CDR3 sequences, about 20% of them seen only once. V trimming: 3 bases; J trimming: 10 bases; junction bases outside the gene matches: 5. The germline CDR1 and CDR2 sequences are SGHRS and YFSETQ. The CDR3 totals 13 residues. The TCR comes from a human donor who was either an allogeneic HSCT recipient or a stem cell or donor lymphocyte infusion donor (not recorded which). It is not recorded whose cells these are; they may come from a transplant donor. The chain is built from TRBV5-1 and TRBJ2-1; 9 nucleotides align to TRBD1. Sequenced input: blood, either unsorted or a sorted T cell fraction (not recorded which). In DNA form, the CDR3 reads TGCGCCAGCAGCTGGGGGACAGGGACGGAGCAGTTCTTC. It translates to CASSWGTGTEQFF.